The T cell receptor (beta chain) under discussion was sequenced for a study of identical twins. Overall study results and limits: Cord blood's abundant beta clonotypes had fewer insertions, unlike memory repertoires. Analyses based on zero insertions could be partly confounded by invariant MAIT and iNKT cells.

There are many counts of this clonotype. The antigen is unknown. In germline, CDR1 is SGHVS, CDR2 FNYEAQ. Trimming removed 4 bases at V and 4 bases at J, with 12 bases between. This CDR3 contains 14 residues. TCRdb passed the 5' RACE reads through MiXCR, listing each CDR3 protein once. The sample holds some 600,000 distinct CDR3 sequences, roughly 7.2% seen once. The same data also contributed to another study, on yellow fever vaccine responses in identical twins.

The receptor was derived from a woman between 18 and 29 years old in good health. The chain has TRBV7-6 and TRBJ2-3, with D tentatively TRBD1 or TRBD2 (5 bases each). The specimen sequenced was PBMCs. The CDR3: CASSSSQGPDTQYF. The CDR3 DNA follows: TGTGCCAGCAGCTCTAGCCAGGGCCCAGATACGCAGTATTTT.